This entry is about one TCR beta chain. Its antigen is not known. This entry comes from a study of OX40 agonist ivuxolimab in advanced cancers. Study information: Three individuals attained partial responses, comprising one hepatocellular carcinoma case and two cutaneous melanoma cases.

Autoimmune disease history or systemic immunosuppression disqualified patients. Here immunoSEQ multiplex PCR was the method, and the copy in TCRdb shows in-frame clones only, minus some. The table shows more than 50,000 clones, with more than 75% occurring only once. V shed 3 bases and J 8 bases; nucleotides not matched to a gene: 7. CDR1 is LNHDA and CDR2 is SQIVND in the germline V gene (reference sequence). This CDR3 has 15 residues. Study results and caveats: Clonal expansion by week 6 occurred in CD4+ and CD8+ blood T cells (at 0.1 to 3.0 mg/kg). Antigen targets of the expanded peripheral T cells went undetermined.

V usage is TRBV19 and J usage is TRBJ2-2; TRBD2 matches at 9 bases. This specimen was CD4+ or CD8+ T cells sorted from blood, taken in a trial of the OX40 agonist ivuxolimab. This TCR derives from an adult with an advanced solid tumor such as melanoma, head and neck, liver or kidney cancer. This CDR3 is CASSIMAGGLGELFF. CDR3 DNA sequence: TGTGCCAGTAGTATCATGGCGGGGGGGCTAGGGGAGCTGTTTTTT.